The clone carrying this T cell receptor (beta chain) was seen at least ten times. Its cognate antigen is unknown. From germline, CDR1 is SGHTA and CDR2 FQGNSA. The junction had 6 bases not matched to a gene; V was cut back by 4 bases and J by 5 bases. This CDR3 contains 15 residues. The record originates from a study of T-cell reconstitution after alpha-beta-depleted transplantation in children. General study points: Surviving recipient T cells and thymic progenitors produced the high day-60 TCRbeta diversity seen in some patients. Where alpha-beta T cells came from about two months after transplant was reportedly several hundred expanded graft clones. T-cell numbers and diversity one year post-transplant derived largely from freshly generated T cells.

Unique molecular identifiers were used to barcode this TCRbeta library. In TCRdb, the PCR reads were re-called with MiXCR into one record per CDR3 protein. The sample shows fewer than 750,000 distinct CDR3 sequences, roughly 23% of them seen only once. This sequence originates from a boy in the first two years of life who had a stem cell transplant for acute myeloid leukemia, so the T cells may come from the graft donor. Material: PBMCs, mostly from graft donor cells, obtained 360 days after TCRalphabeta/CD19-depleted stem cell transplant. This chain connects TRBV7-2 to TRBJ2-2; 8 nucleotides match TRBD1. CDR3 amino acids: CASSSQGAGTGELFF. The CDR3 DNA reads as TGTGCCAGCAGCTCTCAGGGGGCAGGTACCGGGGAGCTGTTTTTT.